The 4 T cell receptor beta chains given below trace back to one sample, sequenced in a study of cytomegalovirus exposure and HLA in healthy donors. Use of 60 Vbeta and 13 Jbeta primers characterized the PCR. Profiling relied on immunoSEQ multiplex PCR, and the TCRdb table lists in-frame clones only, not all of them. Of around 95,000 clones listed, roughly 70% are singletons. What was sequenced was PBMCs. The origin of the receptors is a male donor in good health and CMV-seronegative.

The chain is built from TRBV25-1 and TRBJ1-2; 7 bases align to TRBD1. The germline V gene encodes CDR1 MGHDK and CDR2 SYGVNS. This CDR3 is 14 amino acids long. V dropped 2 bases and J dropped 4; count of bases not matched to a gene: 4. The chain's CDR3 is CASSETQGSYGYTF. The CDR3, as DNA: TGTGCCAGCAGTGAAACACAGGGGTCCTATGGCTACACCTTC.

This clone appeared many times. The chain uses TRBV4-1 and TRBJ2-1; TRBD2 is a possible D gene (5 bases). V was clipped by 3 bases and J by 7 bases, with 16 bases between them. The CDR3 loop spans 15 amino acids. Germline assignment: CDR1 MGHRA and CDR2 YSYEKL. The CDR3 sequence is CASSHREGRGNEQFF. The CDR3 DNA sequence: TGCGCCAGCAGCCATAGAGAGGGCCGAGGTAATGAGCAGTTCTTC.

This sequence joins TRBV5-1 and TRBJ1-4; 8 bases line up with TRBD1. After removal of 4 bases from V and 5 bases from J, the junction contained 7 bases not matched to a gene. Germline CDR1 is SGHRS and CDR2 is YFSETQ. The CDR3 totals 15 residues. In nucleotides, the CDR3 is TGCGCCAGCAGCAGAAGACAGGGGCCAAATGAAAAACTGTTTTTT. Protein: CASSRRQGPNEKLFF.

The chain couples TRBV19 to TRBJ2-3; 13 nucleotides agree with TRBD2. CDR3 length equals 17 residues. V dropped 3 bases and J dropped 4; count of bases not matched to a gene: 7. Germline CDR1 is LNHDA and CDR2 is SQIVND (reference sequence). The CDR3 loop is CASSIRGLAGVSDTQYF. The CDR3 region has the DNA TGTGCCAGTAGTATTAGAGGACTAGCGGGAGTTTCAGATACGCAGTATTTT.